The rows below give T cell receptor beta chains drawn from one sample of a study of blood T cells in healthy people across ages. In TCRdb, the 5' RACE reads were re-called with MiXCR into one record per CDR3 protein. The repertoire holds 720,000 or so distinct CDR3 sequences, approximately 40% seen once, with about 32% in the top ten. Source material: blood. These receptors were taken from an elderly man in good health. CDR3s include the opening cysteine and the closing phenylalanine or tryptophan. The size entry is marked missing in some rows and otherwise reads once, few, many or a size class.

>once|TRBV7-3
CASSLSRLGTANTEAFF
>NA|TRBV6-2/TRBV6-3
CASKGAATSSYEQYF
>few|TRBV7-2
CASSKRTSGISTDTQYF
>few|TRBV12-3/TRBV12-4
CASSLVGSGDTQYF
>NA|TRBV29-1
CSVPLSVAQFF
>NA|TRBV4-2
CASSQGDLGYEQYF
>NA|TRBV10-2
CASSEGGVGILDGYTF
>NA|TRBV9
CASSVRTGGIGTEAFF
>many|TRBV21-1
CASSKGLAGVYNEQFF
>few|TRBV5-1
CASKTGDGNSPLHF
>many|TRBV7-9
CASTVNTEAFF
>NA|TRBV7-8
CASSRKDSTLDGANVLTF
>many|TRBV11-2
CASSLGSGKYEQYF
>few|TRBV20-1
CSTSRGGYEQYF
>NA|TRBV7-9
CASSLGPGRSYGYTF
>many|TRBV12-3/TRBV12-4
CASSFDRSGRSGANVLTF
>NA|TRBV3-1
CAGSLGQGGETQYF
>NA|TRBV20-1
CSASPMNSDTQYF
>few|TRBV20-1
CSARADSYNEQFF
>NA|TRBV4-3
CASSQEGGGSSGANVLTF
>NA|TRBV7-9
CASSPGDRVGFNEQFF
>NA|TRBV7-2
CASSLTGATYNEQFF
>NA|TRBV4-2
CASSQVVQRGATQYF
>NA|TRBV7-9
CASSIPGQGAYEQYF
>few|TRBV20-1
CSARDPYRYKNNEQFF
>NA|TRBV29-1
CSVKPTGGRDTEAFF
>few|TRBV27
CASSSRVVTETNEKLFF